The 24 T cell receptor beta chains given below trace back to one sample, sequenced in a study of blood T cell repertoires in COVID-19. Using immunoSEQ multiplex PCR, the repertoire was profiled, and TCRdb retains in-frame clones only, with some absent. The sample has roughly 200,000 clones; roughly nine tenths are singletons. The sequenced material came from PBMCs or T cells enriched from blood (not recorded which). The origin of the receptors is a woman aged 40 to 50 with acute COVID-19.

The chain couples TRBV2 to TRBJ1-5, with unresolved D. Germline assignment: CDR1 SNHLY and CDR2 FYNNEI. With 3 bases removed from V and 0 bases from J, the gap between germline ends came to 9 bases. The CDR3 runs 15 residues. The CDR3 sequence is CASSEDYYSNQPQHF. CDR3 DNA: TGTGCCAGCAGTGAGGACTATTATAGCAATCAGCCCCAGCATTTT.

V gene TRBV29-1 combines with J gene TRBJ2-7; D perhaps matches TRBD2 (6 bases). The CDR3 is 17 residues long. Germline V lookup: CDR1 SQVTM, CDR2 ANQGSEA. V shed 2 bases and J shed 2 bases, with 22 bases lying between them. The chain's CDR3 is CSVEMGVGAGRTYEQYF. CDR3 DNA: TGCAGCGTTGAAATGGGGGTCGGGGCGGGGAGGACCTACGAGCAGTACTTC.

This rearrangement joins TRBV19 to TRBJ1-5; D is perhaps TRBD1 (5 bases). The V gene lost 5 bases and the J gene lost 7 bases, with 12 bases spanning the gap. Germline V gene lookup returns CDR1 LNHDA and CDR2 SQIVND (reference sequence). The length of the CDR3 is 13 residues. The CDR3 spells CASSGQGHQPQHF. CDR3 in DNA: TGTGCCAGTAGTGGGCAGGGCCACCAGCCCCAGCATTTT.

The chain joins TRBV12-5 to TRBJ1-2, with unresolved D. This CDR3 region has 16 residues. From germline, CDR1 is LGHNT and CDR2 FRNRAP. Deletions cut 2 bases from V and 4 bases from J, with 17 bases between. CDR3: CASGLSFLDGFYGYTF. The CDR3 region has the DNA TGTGCTAGTGGTTTGTCCTTCCTTGACGGGTTCTATGGCTACACCTTC.

J is TRBJ1-2 and V is TRBV11-1; D perhaps matches TRBD1 (6 bases). CDR1 and CDR2 from the germline V gene are SGHAT and FQDESV (reference sequence). Trimming pared 2 bases from V and 6 bases from J, leaving 19 bases between. CDR3 length: 16 residues. CDR3 residues: CASSLRPGASSNGYTF. CDR3 coding DNA: TGTGCCAGCAGCTTAAGGCCAGGGGCGTCCTCTAATGGCTACACCTTC.

The chain links TRBV6-5 to TRBJ2-5, with D possibly matching TRBD1 (6 bases). Germline loops: CDR1 MNHEY, CDR2 SVGAGI. This CDR3 is 13 amino acids long. Trimming removed 8 bases at V and 5 bases at J, with 15 bases between. The CDR3 protein is CASAQGSYETQYF. CDR3 DNA: TGTGCCAGCGCCCAGGGGTCTTACGAGACCCAGTACTTC.

Turning to this clone: Other DNA sequences within the sample encode an identical CDR3. This chain joins TRBV9 and TRBJ1-6; TRBD1 is a possible D gene (6 bases). The CDR3 length is 14 residues. The ends were cut back, 1 base at V and 10 bases at J, with 12 bases in the middle. Germline assignment: CDR1 SGDLS and CDR2 YYNGEE. CDR3 protein: CASSVTQGDSPLHF. The DNA for the CDR3 is TGTGCCAGCAGCGTAACACAGGGCGACTCACCCCTCCACTTT.

This clone was counted only a few times. The V gene is TRBV19, the J gene TRBJ1-1; tentative D call: TRBD1 (5 bases). This CDR3 is built from 13 residues. V lost 5 bases, J lost 1 base, and 8 bases lay in between. Germline V gives CDR1 LNHDA, CDR2 SQIVND (reference sequence). CDR3 sequence reads: CASSFDRNTEAFF. The DNA of the CDR3 is TGTGCCAGTAGTTTTGACAGGAACACTGAAGCTTTCTTT.

About this clone itself: At the DNA level, this CDR3 is encoded by other sequences in the same sample as well. V is TRBV28 and J is TRBJ2-7; D is undetermined. The CDR3 loop spans 14 amino acids. Trimming cost V 2 bases and J 0 bases, with 8 bases left between them. Germline-derived CDR1 and CDR2 are MDHEN and SYDVKM. The CDR3 loop is CASSLGGSSYEQYF. DNA of the CDR3: TGTGCCAGCAGTTTAGGCGGCAGCTCCTACGAGCAGTACTTC.

The chain uses TRBV30 and TRBJ2-6; no definite D call. The CDR3 has 14 residues. V shed 2 bases and J shed 0 bases, with 5 bases lying between them. Germline lookup yields CDR1 GTSNPN and CDR2 SVGIG (reference sequence). The CDR3 spells CAWSLSSGANVLTF. As DNA, the CDR3 is TGTGCCTGGAGTCTCAGCTCTGGGGCCAACGTCCTGACTTTC.

V usage is TRBV5-1 and J usage is TRBJ1-1; a weak D match, TRBD1 (5 bases). The ends were cut back, 0 bases at V and 0 bases at J, with 9 bases in the middle. CDR1 and CDR2 (germline): SGHRS, YFSETQ. The CDR3 extends over 15 amino acids. This CDR3 is CASSLVAGLNTEAFF. Written as DNA, the CDR3 is TGCGCCAGCAGCTTGGTCGCAGGGCTGAACACTGAAGCTTTCTTT.

The chain couples TRBV4-3 to TRBJ2-1, with 10 bases matching TRBD2. The germline V gene encodes CDR1 LGHNA and CDR2 YSLEER. The J segment lost 2 bases and the V segment lost 0 bases, leaving 16 bases of the junction unmatched. The CDR3 runs to 21 residues. CDR3 region: CASSQDPWSLAGVTPYNEQFF. The DNA for the CDR3 is TGCGCCAGCAGCCAAGATCCGTGGTCGCTAGCGGGAGTCACCCCCTACAATGAGCAGTTCTTC.

V usage is TRBV6-1 and J usage is TRBJ2-3, with 10 nucleotides matching TRBD2. V was clipped by 2 bases and J by 3 bases; unmatched bases: 5. Looked up from germline, CDR1 is MNHNS and CDR2 is SASEGT. The CDR3 is made up of 16 amino acids. CDR3 loop: CASSEMKLAGTDTQYF. CDR3 nucleotide sequence: TGTGCCAGCAGTGAAATGAAACTAGCGGGGACAGATACGCAGTATTTT.

This chain links TRBV24-1 with TRBJ2-1, with a tentative D call TRBD1 (7 bases). V lost 4 bases and J lost 8, with 11 bases in between. The CDR3 is 13 amino acids. Germline CDR1 is KGHDR and CDR2 is SFDVKD. In DNA form, the CDR3 reads TGTGCCACCAGTGAGGCAGGGGGGTATGAGCAGTTCTTC. Translation: CATSEAGGYEQFF.

This chain uses TRBV5-5 with TRBJ1-5, with a weak D call TRBD1 (6 bases). CDR3 size: 16 residues. V gave up 1 base and J gave up 3 bases, with 14 bases separating them. Germline V gene lookup returns CDR1 SGHKS and CDR2 YYEKEE (reference sequence). CDR3: CASSLLGGHANQPQHF. The CDR3 DNA sequence: TGTGCCAGCAGCTTGCTAGGGGGACACGCCAATCAGCCCCAGCATTTT.

The chain employs TRBV5-4 and TRBJ2-1; 7 bases align to TRBD1. The J segment lost 0 bases and the V segment lost 1 base, leaving 4 bases of the junction unmatched. Looked up from germline, CDR1 is SGHNT and CDR2 is YYREEE (reference sequence). CDR3 length: 16 residues. The CDR3 spells CASSLPGTASYNEQFF. The DNA of the CDR3 is TGTGCCAGCAGCTTGCCTGGGACAGCCTCCTACAATGAGCAGTTCTTC.

This chain uses TRBV6-1 with TRBJ2-7; the D gene is possibly TRBD1 (5 bases). The V end lost 2 bases, the J end lost 3 bases, and 8 bases lay between the germline ends. The CDR3 contains 13 residues. Germline loops: CDR1 MNHNS, CDR2 SASEGT. The CDR3 DNA is TGTGCCAGCAGTGAACCGCAGGGCTACGAGCAGTACTTC. As protein: CASSEPQGYEQYF.

This clone was observed a few times. The V gene is TRBV9, the J gene TRBJ2-5; TRBD1 is a possible D gene (7 bases). CDR1 is SGDLS and CDR2 is YYNGEE in the germline V gene. The CDR3 is 15 residues long. V lost 1 base and J lost 5, with 15 bases in between. CDR3 sequence (DNA): TGTGCCAGCAGCGTATCTCAGGGGGGCGGGGAGACCCAGTACTTC. Protein sequence: CASSVSQGGGETQYF.

This clone has only one observation. J is TRBJ2-3 and V is TRBV5-5; D is unresolved. Between the trimmed V and J ends, which lost 0 bases and 2 bases, there was a span of 7 bases. CDR3 length: 14 amino acids. Germline V gene lookup returns CDR1 SGHKS and CDR2 YYEKEE (reference sequence). The CDR3 DNA reads as TGTGCCAGCAGCTTGGAACTCCTCACAGATACGCAGTATTTT. Protein product: CASSLELLTDTQYF.

The chain has TRBV29-1 and TRBJ2-1; D is ambiguous. This CDR3 contains 12 residues. Germline CDR1 and CDR2: SQVTM and ANQGSEA. The germline V and J ends were trimmed by 3 bases and 8 bases, with 11 bases remaining between them. In DNA, the CDR3 is TGCAGCGTTGACTTGGCACGGGATGAGCAGTTCTTC. Translation: CSVDLARDEQFF.

This clone was found once. V is TRBV18 and J is TRBJ1-2; 8 positions match TRBD1. Germline V gives CDR1 KGHSH, CDR2 LQKENI. Germline trimming cut 2 bases from V and 6 bases from J; bases unmatched to any gene: 14. This CDR3 contains 17 residues. The CDR3 bases are TGTGCCAGCTCACCAGAGGAAGTAGGACAGGGACGGAATGGCTACACCTTC. This encodes CASSPEEVGQGRNGYTF.

The gene calls are TRBV6-5 and TRBJ1-3; no definite D call. This CDR3 contains 13 residues. V gave up 8 bases and J gave up 3 bases, with 11 bases separating them. The V gene's germline CDR1 is MNHEY and CDR2 SVGAGI. For the CDR3, the DNA is TGTGCCAGCGGCCTCGAGGGTGGAAACACCATATATTTT. Translating gives CASGLEGGNTIYF.

The chain recombines TRBV3-1 (or the pseudogene TRBV3-2) with TRBJ1-3, with D unclear. Germline V CDR1 and CDR2: LGHDT, YNNKEL (reference sequence). CDR3 length equals 14 residues. Trimming took 1 base from V and 3 from J, leaving 7 bases between them. In DNA, the CDR3 is TGTGCCAGCAGCCAAGGTATTGTTGGAAACACCATATATTTT. It codes for CASSQGIVGNTIYF.

This chain joins TRBV10-2 and TRBJ2-1; TRBD1 matches at 7 bases. The CDR3 spans 16 residues. Germline CDR1 WSHSY, CDR2 SAAADI. V trimming: 3 bases; J trimming: 8 bases; junction bases outside the gene matches: 13. The CDR3 reads CASSEMLGQPLDEQFF. CDR3 DNA sequence: TGCGCCAGCAGTGAAATGCTGGGACAGCCTCTCGATGAGCAGTTCTTC.